This T cell receptor (beta chain) stems from a study of blood T cell repertoires in COVID-19 (dated by TCRdb to the early 2020s). For context, the study as a whole: Samples covering the acute and convalescent phases of COVID-19 were provided by collaborators in the United States, Italy and Spain. The prospective study material was composed of cDNA or gDNA derived from T cells, B-cell-depleted T cells, or PBMCs. Subjects who had been exposed to COVID-19, were actively infected with it, or had recovered from it provided the deeply sampled blood TCRbeta repertoires that made up the dataset. A freely available public database, intended as a resource for researchers studying the immune response to SARS-CoV-2, is where the repertoires were released. The samples were drawn from two sources: the first 160 participants of the ongoing ImmuneRACE study, and 1,254 subjects contributed by 6 global collaborators. Sample metadata almost always included a de-identified subject ID, COVID-19 status, age in years and sex. HLA class I and class II types, where available, came from metadata supplied by the sample provider rather than from assay-based typing. Here is what the overall study found, with its caveats: Clinical and demographic metadata were provided uncurated, with the amount varying by source and participant.

Collaborating institutions collected whole blood in K2EDTA tubes following their own protocols. For TCRbeta analysis, collaborators shipped samples in one of three forms: frozen whole blood, isolated PBMCs, or DNA extracted from either of those sample types. This clone is a singleton in its sample. Its antigen is unknown. No much larger clonotype is one base removed from it; base qualities were not supplied. The immunoSEQ Assay, a bias-controlled multiplex PCR, was used to amplify TCRbeta CDR3 regions from genomic DNA. In the original analysis: The number of nucleated cells in each sample was estimated from the amplification of reference gene primers within the assay. To quantify the absolute abundance of each unique TCRbeta CDR3 rearrangement, sequence reads were collapsed and filtered. For each sample, productive Simpson clonality was calculated as the square root of Simpson's diversity index over productive rearrangements. The immuneACCESS repertoire file appears here via TCRdb, limited to in-frame rearrangements. These files lack a portion of the clones; in checked studies, under half of the deficit traces to unresolved V genes, and the cause of the others is not known. Clonal size and the V and J genes are those of that table, whereas D and trimming came from the DNA. Within this sample are about 74,000 clones, with around four fifths of them counted one time only. The ten largest clones capture 36% of the sample.

The CDR3 covers 15 residues, taking in both the cysteine and the phenylalanine. Of the read, only the CDR3 DNA is kept; its 45 bases are in frame from base 1. Per the germline V gene, SGHTA is the CDR1 and FQGNSA is the CDR2. V sheds 1 base and J sheds 0 bases, leaving 9 bases between their ends. The V and J genes are TRBV7-2 and TRBJ1-2; TRBD1 could be the D gene, as 5 bases match. The sample comprised peripheral blood. This receptor was taken from a man between 65 and 85 years old with acute or convalescent COVID-19. DNA sequence: TGTGCCAGCAGCTTAGGCGAGACAGCTAACTATGGCTACACCTTC. Translated, it reads CASSLGETANYGYTF. Full variable domain (CDR3 extended with the reference TRBV7-2 and TRBJ1-2 proteins): GAGVSQSPSNKVTEKGKDVELRCDPISGHTALYWYRQSLGQGLEFLIYFQGNSAPDKSGLPSDRFSAERTGGSVSTLTIQRTQQEDSAVYLCASSLGETANYGYTFGSGTRLTVV.